This section outlines one TCR beta chain sequence together with its context. Sequenced by immunoSEQ multiplex PCR; TCRdb stores in-frame clones only, minus some. The sample carries about 54,000 clones, about four fifths recorded once. The data were obtained in a study of a mutant IDH1 vaccine in newly diagnosed glioma. V lost 0 bases and J lost 10, with 13 bases in between. Germline V CDR1 and CDR2: SGHRS, YFSETQ. CDR3 length equals 13 residues. Noted time point: baseline, week 1 (first vaccination visit). Described treatment: pre-vaccination baseline after standard-of-care therapy. The chain has TRBV5-1 and TRBJ1-1; no clear D. The material was PBMCs, obtained from a glioma patient treated with radiotherapy, temozolomide or both. The sequence came from a man aged 18 to 29 with glioma. The CDR3 DNA follows: TGCGCCAGCAGCTTGGGGCCGAATTTGGGAGCTTTCTTT. This sequence encodes CASSLGPNLGAFF. Full variable domain (outside the CDR3, taken from reference TRBV5-1 and TRBJ1-1): KAGVTQTPRYLIKTRGQQVTLSCSPISGHRSVSWYQQTPGQGLQFLFEYFSETQRNKGNFPGRFSGRQFSNSRSEMNVSTLELGDSALYLCASSLGPNLGAFFGQGTRLTVV.